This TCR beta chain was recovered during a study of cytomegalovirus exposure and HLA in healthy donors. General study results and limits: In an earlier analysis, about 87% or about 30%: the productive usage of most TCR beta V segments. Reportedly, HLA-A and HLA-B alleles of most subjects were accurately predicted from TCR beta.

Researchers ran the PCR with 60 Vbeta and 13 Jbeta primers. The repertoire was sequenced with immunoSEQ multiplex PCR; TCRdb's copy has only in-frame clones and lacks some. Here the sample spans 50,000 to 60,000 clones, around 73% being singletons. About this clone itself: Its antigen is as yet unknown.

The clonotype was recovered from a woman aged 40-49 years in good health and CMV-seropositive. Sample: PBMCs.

The CDR3 coding sequence is TGTGCCAGCAGAGCGACAGATCAGCCCCAGCATTTT. Protein: CASRATDQPQHF. This chain connects TRBV2 to TRBJ1-5; D is possibly TRBD1 (5 bases). The CDR3 runs 12 residues. Looked up from germline, CDR1 is SNHLY and CDR2 is FYNNEI. Trimming took 6 bases from V and 5 from J, leaving 8 bases between them.